The rows below give T cell receptor beta chains drawn from one sample of a study of blood T cell repertoires in COVID-19. Libraries were prepared by immunoSEQ multiplex PCR; TCRdb keeps only in-frame clonotypes and omits some of them. The sample has about 120,000 clones; 80% to 90% are singletons. The sample consisted of peripheral blood. The receptor source for this set is a man between 65 and 79 years old with active or convalescent COVID-19. The CDR3 runs from the conserved cysteine through the conserved F or W. A D gene is named only where the DNA matches it firmly. Part of the rows lack a size; the others show once, few, many or a class for expanded clones.

>TRBD2|TRBV5-1|TRBJ2-1|NA
TGCGCCAGCAGCCCGGGACTAGCGGTTTACAATGAGCAGTTCTTC
CASSPGLAVYNEQFF
>TRBD1|TRBV7-6|TRBJ2-5|NA
TGTGCCAGCAGCTATGGACAGGGGAAAGTTGAGACCCAGTACTTC
CASSYGQGKVETQYF
>TRBD1|TRBV5-8|TRBJ2-7|NA
TGTGCCAGCAGCTTGGGGGCGGACAGGGGGGACGAGCAGTACTTC
CASSLGADRGDEQYF
>TRBD1|TRBV28|TRBJ2-7|NA
TGTGCCAGCAGAACCAGGACAGGGCGCTCCTACGAGCAGTACTTC
CASRTRTGRSYEQYF
>NA|TRBV7-9|TRBJ2-7|NA
TGTGCCAGCAGCTTTGTTACCTACGAGCAGTACTTC
CASSFVTYEQYF
>TRBD1|TRBV11-2|TRBJ2-1|NA
TGTGCCAGCAGCGGAAAGAAGGGACAGCCGTCCTCCTACAATGAGCAGTTCTTC
CASSGKKGQPSSYNEQFF
>TRBD2|TRBV20-1|TRBJ2-7|NA
TGCAGTGCAAGTCTAGGGCGGGGGGGTTACGAGCAGTACTTC
CSASLGRGGYEQYF
>TRBD2|TRBV7-2|TRBJ2-3|NA
TGTGCCAGCAGCTTAGTGCGGGAGAGCTTAAGCACAGATACGCAGTATTTT
CASSLVRESLSTDTQYF
>TRBD2|TRBV24-1|TRBJ2-3|NA
TGTGCCACCAATCCAGCGGGAGGAAACACAGATACGCAGTATTTT
CATNPAGGNTDTQYF
>TRBD2|TRBV2|TRBJ2-7|NA
TGTGCCAGCAGGAGATCTCTAGCGGAGTCCTACGAGCAGTACTTC
CASRRSLAESYEQYF
>TRBD2|TRBV7-9|TRBJ2-7|NA
TGTGCCAGCAGCCCGACTAGCGGGCTTCCCTGGGAGCAGTACTTC
CASSPTSGLPWEQYF
>TRBD1|TRBV2|TRBJ2-7|NA
TGTGCCAGCAGGGGGACAGGGGCAGGAGAGCAGTACTTC
CASRGTGAGEQYF
>TRBD1|TRBV28|TRBJ2-1|NA
TGTGCCAGCAGTTTATCGGTGATAGGGGGCGCGAAGTTCTTC
CASSLSVIGGAKFF
>TRBD2|TRBV28|TRBJ2-3|NA
TGTGCCAGCAGTTTACCGGCGGGAGCAGATACGCAGTATTTT
CASSLPAGADTQYF
>TRBD1|TRBV28|TRBJ2-5|NA
TGTGCCAGCCGACCGACAGGGCGGCAAGAGACCCAGTACTTC
CASRPTGRQETQYF
>TRBD1|TRBV5-1|TRBJ1-3|few
TGCGCCAGCAGCCCTGGACAGGGGGGCGGAAACACCATATATTTT
CASSPGQGGGNTIYF
>NA|TRBV6-6|TRBJ1-5|NA
TGTGCCAGCAACAACGGAGAGCGTCAGCCCCAGCATTTT
CASNNGERQPQHF
>NA|TRBV5-1|TRBJ2-3|NA
TGCGCCAGCAGCTTGGATTCCGGGTTCTGGTCGGATACGCAGTATTTT
CASSLDSGFWSDTQYF
>NA|TRBV5-1|TRBJ1-3|NA
TGCGCCAGCAGCTTTACCGGGTCACAGGCTACTGGAAACACCATATATTTT
CASSFTGSQATGNTIYF
>TRBD2|TRBV5-1|TRBJ2-3|NA
TGCGCCAGCAGCCCGCGACTAGCCGCAGATACGCAGTATTTT
CASSPRLAADTQYF
>TRBD2|TRBV5-1|TRBJ2-3|once
TGCGCCAGCAGCTTGGCCGGCAACCTAGCGGGAGCGATTGATACGCAGTATTTT
CASSLAGNLAGAIDTQYF
>TRBD1|TRBV15|TRBJ2-5|NA
TGTGCCACCAGCAGGGACAGGGGTTCGGAAGAGACCCAGTACTTC
CATSRDRGSEETQYF
>NA|TRBV28|TRBJ1-1|NA
TGTGCCAGCGCATCCCAGGGTACGTCTTTCTTT
CASASQGTSFF
>NA|TRBV7-3|TRBJ2-2|NA
TGTGCCAGCAGCTTCGACACCGGGGAGCTGTTTTTT
CASSFDTGELFF
>TRBD1|TRBV4-1|TRBJ1-1|few
TGCGCCAGCAGCCAAGGGGAACAGGGGGCGCTGAACACTGAAGCTTTCTTT
CASSQGEQGALNTEAFF
>NA|TRBV9|TRBJ2-5|few
TGTGCCAGCAGCGTAGGACAGAAAGAGACCCAGTACTTC
CASSVGQKETQYF